This TCR beta chain was profiled in a study of T cell repertoires in cytomegalovirus infection. Turning to the study itself: Both CMV infection and a matching HLA type were indicated by public TCR beta signatures.

This CDR3 spans 17 amino acids. Germline CDR1 and CDR2: SGHTA and FQGNSA. The J segment lost 3 bases and the V segment lost 3 bases, leaving 9 bases of the junction unmatched. TCRdb called the reads again in MiXCR, with one record for every CDR3 protein. Of over 250,000 distinct CDR3 sequences listed, roughly 21% are singletons. This clonotype was observed at least ten times. Its antigen is unidentified. Regarding the study as a whole: Public TCR beta family frequency separated CMV-and-HLA carriers, including in an independent cohort.

This TCR derives from a human donor in good health (CMV status not recorded). Some clones in this sample may be carry-over from other donors' samples. This rearrangement joins TRBV7-2 to TRBJ2-3; TRBD2 matches at 10 bases. Here the sequenced sample was cultured PBMCs, taken from culture after CMV antigen stimulation. The CDR3 region is CASSFGFRTSGTDTQYF. The CDR3 DNA reads TGTGCCAGCAGCTTCGGGTTTAGGACTAGCGGTACAGATACGCAGTATTTT.